This T cell receptor beta chain was captured by sequencing in a study of shared clonotypes between healthy human individuals. Study at large: Three CD4 naive, three CD4 memory, two CD8 naive and one CD8 memory plate were used per donor.

Sequencing used immunoSEQ multiplex PCR; TCRdb keeps in-frame clones, though not all of them. The repertoire holds some 2 million clones, with around 95% as singletons. As concerns this clone: The antigen remains undetermined.

Study-level points and caveats: Around 5.3% of naive CD4 clonotypes were shared across several donors. Large depth notwithstanding, sorted-subset sequencing proved incomplete by rarefaction.

Investigators divided CD4+ cells into CD45RA+ naive and CD45RA-negative memory subsets. The germline V and J ends were trimmed by 2 bases and 2 bases, with 14 bases remaining between them. Germline-derived CDR1 and CDR2 are SGHNT and YYREEE (reference sequence). The CDR3 is 15 amino acids. The V call is TRBV5-4, the J call TRBJ2-7; D gene unclear. Sequencing was done on a sample of naive CD4+ T cells sorted from blood. The subset denotes: CD45RA+ positively selected. This TCR came from a man younger than 30 in good health. CDR3 loop: CASSLGPAPTYEQYF. For the CDR3, the DNA is TGTGCCAGCAGCTTAGGCCCTGCCCCCACCTACGAGCAGTACTTC.